Presented here are 21 T cell receptor beta chains from one specimen sequenced in a study of cytomegalovirus exposure and HLA in healthy donors. 13 Jbeta primers and 60 Vbeta primers were used for the PCR. Produced via immunoSEQ multiplex PCR; TCRdb's table is partial and in-frame only. The sample totals fewer than 85,000 clones. Sequenced input: PBMCs. The receptors shown here come from a female donor in good health and CMV-seropositive.

The chain carries TRBV19 and TRBJ2-1, with D maybe TRBD1 (6 bases). Germline V gene lookup returns CDR1 LNHDA and CDR2 SQIVND (reference sequence). The V end lost 7 bases, the J end lost 4 bases, and 8 bases lay between the germline ends. CDR3 length: 12 residues. CDR3 residues: CASTQGYNEQFF. CDR3 bases: TGTGCCAGTACACAGGGATACAATGAGCAGTTCTTC.

The chain combines TRBV28 with TRBJ2-7, with D possibly matching TRBD2 (6 bases). The CDR3 consists of 13 residues. V was cut by 6 bases and J by 3 bases, with 12 bases left in between. Germline V gene data show CDR1 as MDHEN and CDR2 as SYDVKM. The CDR3 nucleotides read TGTGCCAGCAGGGAGTGGGAGGACTACGAGCAGTACTTC. This codes for CASREWEDYEQYF.

The chain links TRBV18 to TRBJ2-1; 14 bases map to TRBD2. The germline V gene encodes CDR1 KGHSH and CDR2 LQKENI. This CDR3 comprises 15 residues. The trim removed 3 bases at V and 8 bases at J, leaving 3 bases unmatched. The DNA for the CDR3 is TGTGCCAGCTCACCCGGGACTAGCGGGGGCTATGAGCAGTTCTTC. Translation gives CASSPGTSGGYEQFF.

The chain employs TRBV29-1 and TRBJ2-1; 7 nucleotides agree with TRBD1. V was clipped by 7 bases and J by 6 bases; unmatched bases: 12. Germline V gene lookup returns CDR1 SQVTM and CDR2 ANQGSEA. The CDR3 is 14 residues long. CDR3 in amino acids: CSAPRSGQFNEQFF. CDR3 DNA sequence: TGCAGCGCCCCAAGGTCGGGACAGTTCAATGAGCAGTTCTTC.

V is TRBV4-1 and J is TRBJ1-5, with 8 bases identical to TRBD1. CDR1 is MGHRA, CDR2 YSYEKL, per germline. CDR3 size: 16 residues. Trimming cost V 3 bases and J 2 bases; bases outside gene matches: 6. DNA of the CDR3: TGCGCCAGCAGCCAGACGACAGGGGAACGCAATCAGCCCCAGCATTTT. Its protein is CASSQTTGERNQPQHF.

The genes are TRBV28 and TRBJ2-7; 9 nucleotides line up with TRBD2. The CDR3 has 15 amino acids. Germline trimming cut 5 bases from V and 2 bases from J; bases unmatched to any gene: 7. Germline V gene sequence: CDR1 MDHEN, CDR2 SYDVKM. The DNA of the CDR3 is TGTGCCAGCAGTCCCCTCCGACTAGCGGCCTACGAGCAGTACTTC. This gives the protein CASSPLRLAAYEQYF. The full variable domain, rest sourced from reference TRBV28 and TRBJ2-7, is DVKVTQSSRYLVKRTGEKVFLECVQDMDHENMFWYRQDPGLGLRLIYFSYDVKMKEKGDIPEGYSVSREKKERFSLILESASTNQTSMYLCASSPLRLAAYEQYFGPGTRLTVT.

This chain joins TRBV5-4 and TRBJ2-7, with TRBD1 identical over 8 bases. This CDR3 has 17 amino acids. CDR1 and CDR2 (germline): SGHNT, YYREEE (reference sequence). The ends lost 4 bases at V and 2 bases at J; junction bases unmatched: 14. Here the CDR3 DNA reads TGTGCCAGCAGCGTGGCCCTTGGAGACAGGGGTACCTACGAGCAGTACTTC. Its protein product is CASSVALGDRGTYEQYF.

The rearrangement links TRBV7-9 to TRBJ2-2, with TRBD2 matching over 10 bases. Germline V lookup: CDR1 SEHNR, CDR2 FQNEAQ (reference sequence). The CDR3 covers 17 residues. The V gene end was trimmed by 4 bases and the J gene end by 1 base; junction bases not matched to a gene: 6. This CDR3 is CASSSTGLAENTGELFF. For the CDR3, the DNA is TGTGCCAGCAGCTCCACCGGACTAGCGGAGAACACCGGGGAGCTGTTTTTT.

The CDR3 protein is CAWSVPGTHTLNTEAFF. The CDR3 nucleotides read TGTGCCTGGAGTGTACCCGGGACACATACCCTGAACACTGAAGCTTTCTTT. V and J are TRBV30 and TRBJ1-1, with D perhaps matching TRBD1 (6 bases). In germline, CDR1 is GTSNPN, CDR2 SVGIG (reference sequence). There are 17 residues in the CDR3. Trimming stripped 0 bases from V and 0 bases from J, with 17 bases between.

The genes are TRBV5-1 and TRBJ2-3; 13 bases match TRBD2. J was trimmed by 4 bases and V by 3 bases; bases with no gene match: 5. This CDR3 is built from 16 residues. The V gene's germline CDR1 is SGHRS and CDR2 YFSETQ. The CDR3: CASSSRTSGSSDTQYF. CDR3 nucleotide sequence: TGCGCCAGCAGCTCTCGGACTAGCGGGAGTTCAGATACGCAGTATTTT. The variable domain in full, with the rest retrieved from reference TRBV5-1 and TRBJ2-3, is KAGVTQTPRYLIKTRGQQVTLSCSPISGHRSVSWYQQTPGQGLQFLFEYFSETQRNKGNFPGRFSGRQFSNSRSEMNVSTLELGDSALYLCASSSRTSGSSDTQYFGPGTRLTVL.

The chain links TRBV5-5 to TRBJ2-7, with 13 bases matching TRBD2. CDR1 is SGHKS, CDR2 YYEKEE, per germline (reference sequence). Trimming took 4 bases from V and 0 from J; bases not matched to a gene: 4. The CDR3 is 16 residues long. The CDR3 nucleotides are TGTGCCAGCAGCGCGGGACTAGCGGGGAGCTCCTACGAGCAGTACTTC. It yields the protein CASSAGLAGSSYEQYF.

The chain joins TRBV6-5 to TRBJ1-2, with a weak D call TRBD1 (5 bases). The V end lost 5 bases, the J end lost 0 bases, and 13 bases lay between the germline ends. This CDR3 region has 15 residues. Germline V gene data show CDR1 as MNHEY and CDR2 as SVGAGI. The CDR3 DNA reads as TGTGCCAGCAGTGGAGGGGATACAGCTAACTATGGCTACACCTTC. It codes for CASSGGDTANYGYTF.

This sequence joins TRBV6-5 and TRBJ1-1; 7 bases line up with TRBD1. The CDR3 has 14 amino acids. Unmatched junction bases numbered 3, after V lost 4 bases and J lost 1 base. Germline loops: CDR1 MNHEY, CDR2 SVGAGI. The CDR3 nucleotides read TGTGCCAGCAGTTTCGACAGGGCGAACACTGAAGCTTTCTTT. Its protein is CASSFDRANTEAFF.

This chain connects TRBV5-6 to TRBJ2-7; tentatively, D is TRBD1 (5 bases). Germline V CDR1 and CDR2: SGHDT, YYEEEE. V lost 0 bases and J 7 bases, leaving 11 bases between the germline ends. The CDR3 is made up of 13 amino acids. CDR3 DNA: TGTGCCAGCAGCTTGGCAGGGCCCAGGGAGCAGTACTTC. Protein: CASSLAGPREQYF.

This chain connects TRBV29-1 to TRBJ1-1; D perhaps matches TRBD1 (5 bases). The V end lost 7 bases, the J end lost 5 bases, and 14 bases lay between the germline ends. The CDR3 covers 12 residues. Germline V CDR1 and CDR2: SQVTM, ANQGSEA. In nucleotides, the CDR3 is TGCAGCGCCCAAGATGGGGGGACTGAAGCTTTCTTT. Translation: CSAQDGGTEAFF. Supplemented by reference TRBV29-1 and TRBJ1-1, the full variable domain reads SAVISQKPSRDICQRGTSLTIQCQVDSQVTMMFWYRQQPGQSLTLIATANQGSEATYESGFVIDKFPISRPNLTFSTLTVSNMSPEDSSIYLCSAQDGGTEAFFGQGTRLTVV.

J is TRBJ2-3 and V is TRBV18, with 9 bases lining up with TRBD2. Germline-derived CDR1 and CDR2 are KGHSH and LQKENI. The CDR3 runs 17 residues. After removal of 6 bases from V and 3 bases from J, the junction contained 13 bases not matched to a gene. The CDR3 loop is CASSRLAEAAGTDTQYF. CDR3 DNA sequence: TGTGCCAGCTCCCGACTAGCGGAGGCGGCAGGGACAGATACGCAGTATTTT.

The chain employs TRBV5-8 and TRBJ1-5; TRBD1 matches at 7 bases. This CDR3 has 18 amino acids. The J segment lost 4 bases and the V segment lost 3 bases, leaving 16 bases of the junction unmatched. Germline CDR1 reads SGHTS; CDR2 reads YDEGEE. In nucleotides, the CDR3 is TGTGCCAGCAGCTGGCTGATGACAGGGCGAGGGGTAAATCAGCCCCAGCATTTT. Translated, it gives CASSWLMTGRGVNQPQHF.

The CDR3 DNA sequence: TGTGCCAGCAGCCCCCGGACAGGGAGAATGAACACTGAAGCTTTCTTT. It codes for CASSPRTGRMNTEAFF. The genes are TRBV4-2 and TRBJ1-1; 8 bases align to TRBD1. Germline CDR1 is LGHNA and CDR2 is YNFKEQ. This CDR3 is 16 amino acids long. Unmatched junction bases numbered 7, after V lost 4 bases and J lost 0 bases.

The chain links TRBV7-2 to TRBJ2-7; unclear D gene. V was pared by 2 bases and J by 1 base, with 6 bases between. Germline V gives CDR1 SGHTA, CDR2 FQGNSA. The CDR3 is made up of 13 amino acids. CDR3 residues: CASSLYLSYEQYF. The CDR3 DNA reads TGTGCCAGCAGCTTATATTTGTCCTACGAGCAGTACTTC.

This chain connects TRBV6-5 to TRBJ2-2; D unclear. In germline, CDR1 is MNHEY, CDR2 SVGAGI. The germline V and J ends were trimmed by 0 bases and 6 bases, with 11 bases remaining between them. The CDR3 spans 15 residues. The CDR3: CASSYSTTLAGELFF. As DNA, the CDR3 is TGTGCCAGCAGTTACTCGACGACTCTAGCCGGGGAGCTGTTTTTT.

The gene calls are TRBV7-8 and TRBJ2-7; 7 bases align to TRBD1. Trimming removed 5 bases from V and 1 base from J; junction bases left unmatched: 5. Germline-derived CDR1 and CDR2 are SGHVS and FQNEAQ. This CDR3 is 14 amino acids long. The DNA of the CDR3 is TGTGCCAGCAGCCCAATGACAGGGTCCTACGAGCAGTACTTC. Protein product: CASSPMTGSYEQYF.